This TCR beta chain came from a study of blood T cell repertoires in COVID-19. Study overall: The United States, Italy and Spain supplied acute and convalescent COVID-19 samples.

Per the original data handling: Reference gene primer amplification gave estimated nucleated cell counts. Libraries were prepared by immunoSEQ multiplex PCR; TCRdb keeps only in-frame clonotypes and omits some of them. The V and J calls and clone size were taken over from that table, and D and trimming were inferred from the DNA. The table lists over 120,000 clones, about 80% of them singletons, with about 5% in the top ten. V lost 5 bases, J lost 3 bases, and 7 bases lay in between. The CDR3 extends over 12 amino acids. V is TRBV12-3 or TRBV12-4 and J is TRBJ1-2, with a possible D match to TRBD1 (6 bases). This receptor was identified in a human donor in a cohort sampled during active COVID-19. Input material: peripheral blood. This CDR3 reads CASSKGDYGYTF. The CDR3 DNA follows: TGTGCCAGCAGTAAGGGGGACTATGGCTACACCTTC.